These 14 T cell receptor beta chains were all obtained from the same sample, sequenced in a study of blood T cell repertoires in COVID-19. Clones were read by immunoSEQ multiplex PCR, and TCRdb kept only the in-frame ones, dropping some. The repertoire includes around 190,000 clones, roughly 86% of them detected once, and around 24% sits in the top ten. The source material was PBMCs or T cells enriched from blood (not recorded which). These receptors came from a woman aged 35 to 49 in a cohort exposed to, infected with or recovered from COVID-19 (not recorded which).

The chain joins TRBV11-3 to TRBJ2-3; TRBD2 matches at 9 bases. CDR3 length: 15 residues. Germline V gives CDR1 SGHNT, CDR2 YENEEA. With V trimmed by 5 bases and J by 3 bases, 6 bases remained unmatched. The CDR3 DNA reads as TGTGCCAGCAGCCCCCGACTAGCGGCGACAGATACGCAGTATTTT. This sequence encodes CASSPRLAATDTQYF. Variable domain in full (rest from reference TRBV11-3 and TRBJ2-3): EAGVVQSPRYKIIEKKQPVAFWCNPISGHNTLYWYLQNLGQGPELLIRYENEEAVDDSQLPKDRFSAERLKGVDSTLKIQPAELGDSAVYLCASSPRLAATDTQYFGPGTRLTVL.

This chain uses TRBV11-2 with TRBJ2-7; 12 nucleotides agree with TRBD2. Germline V gene lookup returns CDR1 SGHAT and CDR2 FQNNGV. The CDR3 has 15 residues. With V trimmed by 6 bases and J by 4 bases, 7 bases remained unmatched. The CDR3 loop is CASRSAGTSGYEQYF. The DNA of the CDR3 is TGTGCCAGCAGAAGCGCCGGGACTAGCGGGTACGAGCAGTACTTC.

The gene calls are TRBV19 and TRBJ1-2, with D possibly being TRBD1 (6 bases). CDR1 and CDR2 from the germline V gene are LNHDA and SQIVND (reference sequence). V was cut by 2 bases and J by 5 bases, with 15 bases left in between. The CDR3 is 15 residues long. CDR3 nucleotides: TGTGCCAGTAGTATATCCCGACAGGCCGGGTATGGCTACACCTTC. Its translation is CASSISRQAGYGYTF.

The chain recombines TRBV7-9 with TRBJ2-5, with 9 bases lining up with TRBD2. J was trimmed by 2 bases and V by 5 bases; bases with no gene match: 3. CDR1 is SEHNR, CDR2 FQNEAQ, per germline (reference sequence). This CDR3 spans 14 amino acids. In DNA, the CDR3 is TGTGCCAGCAGCCCGACTAGCGGTCAAGAGACCCAGTACTTC. Its protein product is CASSPTSGQETQYF.

This chain joins TRBV21-1 and TRBJ1-1. TRBV21-1 is termed a pseudogene. There are 15 residues in the CDR3. The CDR3 here is CASSKVGRPNTEAFF. DNA of the CDR3: TGTGCCAGCAGCAAAGTAGGGAGACCGAACACTGAAGCTTTCTTT.

This sequence joins TRBV24-1 and TRBJ2-3, with TRBD2 as a possible D gene (6 bases). Trimming shortened V by 7 bases and J by 0 bases, and 13 bases separated the two germline ends. The CDR3 contains 15 residues. Germline CDR1 reads KGHDR; CDR2 reads SFDVKD. CDR3 sequence reads: CATSTGGISTDTQYF. In DNA, the CDR3 is TGTGCCACCAGCACTGGAGGGATTAGCACAGATACGCAGTATTTT.

This clone has at least ten counts. The genes are TRBV2 and TRBJ2-7; TRBD1 aligns across 9 bases. CDR3 size: 13 residues. Germline CDR1 SNHLY, CDR2 FYNNEI. V lost 7 bases, J lost 3 bases, and 4 bases stayed unmatched. This CDR3 is CASIGQGIYEQYF. The CDR3 DNA sequence: TGTGCCAGCATAGGACAGGGGATCTACGAGCAGTACTTC.

The V gene is TRBV3-1 (or the pseudogene TRBV3-2), the J gene TRBJ2-1; 8 bases line up with TRBD2. The CDR3 has 14 amino acids. With V trimmed by 2 bases and J by 12 bases, 9 bases remained unmatched. Germline assignment: CDR1 LGHDT and CDR2 YNNKEL (reference sequence). CDR3 residues: CASSQSQAGGWQFF. DNA for the CDR3: TGTGCCAGCAGCCAAAGTCAGGCGGGAGGTTGGCAGTTCTTC.

The rearrangement links TRBV28 to TRBJ1-2; TRBD1 agrees at 7 bases. The CDR3 loop spans 13 amino acids. In germline, CDR1 is MDHEN, CDR2 SYDVKM. The ends lost 6 bases at V and 3 bases at J; junction bases unmatched: 4. The CDR3 coding sequence is TGTGCCAGCAGGGACAGGTCGTACTATGGCTACACCTTC. Amino acids: CASRDRSYYGYTF.

The gene calls are TRBV5-8 and TRBJ1-2, with TRBD1 as a possible D gene (5 bases). CDR1 and CDR2 from the germline V gene are SGHTS and YDEGEE. CDR3 length equals 15 residues. Trimming removed 1 base from V and 6 bases from J, with 16 bases in between. The CDR3 sequence is CASSLLSREGNGYTF. Here the CDR3 DNA reads TGTGCCAGCAGCTTGCTTTCCAGGGAAGGGAATGGCTACACCTTC.

The chain joins TRBV6-5 to TRBJ2-6, with 7 nucleotides matching TRBD1. V gave up 2 bases and J gave up 3 bases; unmatched junction bases: 1. Germline CDR1 is MNHEY and CDR2 is SVGAGI. This CDR3 is 15 amino acids long. CDR3 sequence: CASSYRGLGANVLTF. CDR3 DNA: TGTGCCAGCAGTTACAGGGGGCTTGGGGCCAACGTCCTGACTTTC.

This chain uses TRBV19 with TRBJ1-2; D might be TRBD1 (6 bases). The ends were cut back, 4 bases at V and 8 bases at J, with 26 bases in the middle. Germline CDR1 and CDR2: LNHDA and SQIVND (reference sequence). The CDR3 consists of 17 residues. CDR3 sequence reads: CASSTYRVIELLEGYTF. The CDR3 DNA reads as TGTGCCAGTAGTACCTACAGGGTGATCGAGTTGTTGGAGGGCTACACCTTC.

The chain joins TRBV12-3 or TRBV12-4 to TRBJ1-1; D gene uncertain. V shed 6 bases and J shed 11 bases, with 13 bases lying between them. The CDR3 loop spans 11 amino acids. DNA for the CDR3: TGTGCCAGCAGGTTCGGAGGGTCGGCTTTCTTT. This translates into CASRFGGSAFF.

This chain uses TRBV18 with TRBJ2-3; the match to TRBD2 covers 12 bases. V shed 3 bases and J 2 bases; nucleotides not matched to a gene: 6. The CDR3 length is 17 residues. The germline V gene has CDR1 KGHSH and CDR2 LQKENI. The DNA of the CDR3 is TGTGCCAGCTCACCCCTGACTAGCGGGAGTTTCACAGATACGCAGTATTTT. Translated: CASSPLTSGSFTDTQYF.